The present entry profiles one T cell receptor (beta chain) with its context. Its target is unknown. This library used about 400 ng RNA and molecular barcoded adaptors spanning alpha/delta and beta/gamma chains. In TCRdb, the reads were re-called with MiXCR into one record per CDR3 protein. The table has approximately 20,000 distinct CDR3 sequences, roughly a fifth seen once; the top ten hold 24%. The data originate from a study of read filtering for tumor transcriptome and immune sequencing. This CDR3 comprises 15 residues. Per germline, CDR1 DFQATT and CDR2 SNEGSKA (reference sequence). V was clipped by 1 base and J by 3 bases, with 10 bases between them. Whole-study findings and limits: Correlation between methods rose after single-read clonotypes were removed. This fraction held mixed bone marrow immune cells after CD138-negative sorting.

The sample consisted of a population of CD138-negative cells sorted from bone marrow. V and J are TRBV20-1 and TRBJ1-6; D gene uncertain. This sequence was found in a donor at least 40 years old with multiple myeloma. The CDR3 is CSARGGSGYNSPLHF. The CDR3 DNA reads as TGCAGTGCTAGAGGCGGATCCGGCTATAATTCACCCCTCCACTTT.